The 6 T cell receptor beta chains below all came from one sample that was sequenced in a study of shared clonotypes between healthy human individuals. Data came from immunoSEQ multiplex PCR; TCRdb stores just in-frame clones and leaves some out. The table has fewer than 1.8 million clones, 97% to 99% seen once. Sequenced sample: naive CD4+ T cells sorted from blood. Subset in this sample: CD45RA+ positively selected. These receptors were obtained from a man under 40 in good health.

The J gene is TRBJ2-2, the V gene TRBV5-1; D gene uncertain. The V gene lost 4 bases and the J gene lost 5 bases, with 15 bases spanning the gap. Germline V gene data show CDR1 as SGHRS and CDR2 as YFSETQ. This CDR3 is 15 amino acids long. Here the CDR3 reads CASSPLPERTGELFF. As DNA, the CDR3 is TGCGCCAGCAGCCCCCTTCCCGAGAGGACCGGGGAGCTGTTTTTT.

CDR3 sequence reads: CASSLVLRADTEAFF. The CDR3 DNA reads as TGTGCCAGCAGCTTAGTCTTGCGGGCGGACACTGAAGCTTTCTTT. The chain recombines TRBV7-9 with TRBJ1-1, with D unclear. Germline CDR1 is SEHNR and CDR2 is FQNEAQ (reference sequence). Trimming left V 1 base short and J 3 bases short, with 12 bases between. The CDR3 totals 15 residues. The full variable domain, rest sourced from reference TRBV7-9 and TRBJ1-1, is DTGVSQNPRHKITKRGQNVTFRCDPISEHNRLYWYRQTLGQGPEFLTYFQNEAQLEKSRLLSDRFSAERPKGSFSTLEIQRTEQGDSAMYLCASSLVLRADTEAFFGQGTRLTVV.

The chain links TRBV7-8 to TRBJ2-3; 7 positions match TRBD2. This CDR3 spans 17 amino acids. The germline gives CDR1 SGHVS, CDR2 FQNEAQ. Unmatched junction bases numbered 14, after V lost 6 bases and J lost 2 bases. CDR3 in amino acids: CASRALAWEGPTDTQYF. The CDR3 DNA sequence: TGTGCCAGCAGGGCACTGGCTTGGGAGGGGCCCACAGATACGCAGTATTTT.

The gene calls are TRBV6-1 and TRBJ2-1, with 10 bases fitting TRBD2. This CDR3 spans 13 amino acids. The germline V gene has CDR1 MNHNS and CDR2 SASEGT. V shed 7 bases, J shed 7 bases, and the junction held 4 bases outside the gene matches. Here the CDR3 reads CASKGLAWNEQFF. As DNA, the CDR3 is TGTGCCAGCAAGGGACTAGCGTGGAATGAGCAGTTCTTC.

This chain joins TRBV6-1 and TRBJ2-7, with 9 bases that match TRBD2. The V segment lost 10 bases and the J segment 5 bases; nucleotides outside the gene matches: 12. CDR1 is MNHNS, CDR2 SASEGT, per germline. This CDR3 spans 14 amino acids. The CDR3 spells CATLVAGVRDEQYF. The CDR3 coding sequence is TGTGCCACCCTCGTAGCGGGAGTGCGGGACGAGCAGTACTTC.

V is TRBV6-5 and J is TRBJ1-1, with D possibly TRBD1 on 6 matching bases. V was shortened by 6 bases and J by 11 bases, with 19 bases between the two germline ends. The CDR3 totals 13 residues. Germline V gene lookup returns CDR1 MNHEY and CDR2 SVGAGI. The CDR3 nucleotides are TGTGCCAGCAGACAGGGCTCCGGATCGAGGGCTTTCTTT. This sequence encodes CASRQGSGSRAFF.